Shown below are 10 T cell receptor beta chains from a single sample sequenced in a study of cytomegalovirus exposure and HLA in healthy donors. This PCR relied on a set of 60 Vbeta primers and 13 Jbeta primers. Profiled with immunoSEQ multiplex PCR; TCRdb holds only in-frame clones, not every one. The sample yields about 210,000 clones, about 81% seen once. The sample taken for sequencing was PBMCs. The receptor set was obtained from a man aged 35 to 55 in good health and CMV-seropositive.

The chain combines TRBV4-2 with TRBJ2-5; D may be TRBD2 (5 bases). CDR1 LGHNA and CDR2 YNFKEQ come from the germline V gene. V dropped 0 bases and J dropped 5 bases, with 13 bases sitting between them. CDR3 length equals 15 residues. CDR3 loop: CASSQEFGLRETQYF. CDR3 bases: TGTGCCAGCAGCCAAGAGTTCGGACTTAGGGAGACCCAGTACTTC.

CDR3 in DNA: TGTGCCAGCAGCTGGTCCGGGACAGGGTATGTCGACGAGCAGTACTTC. It codes for CASSWSGTGYVDEQYF. The chain is built from TRBV7-2 and TRBJ2-7, with TRBD1 matching over 9 bases. V gave up 4 bases and J gave up 5 bases; unmatched junction bases: 12. Germline CDR1 and CDR2: SGHTA and FQGNSA. The CDR3 has 16 residues.

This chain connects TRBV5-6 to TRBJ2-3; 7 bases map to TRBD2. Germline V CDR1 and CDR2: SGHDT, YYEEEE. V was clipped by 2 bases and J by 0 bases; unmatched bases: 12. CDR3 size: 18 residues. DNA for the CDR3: TGTGCCAGCAGCTTCCCTCTTATAGCGGGCGCCAGCACAGATACGCAGTATTTT. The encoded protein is CASSFPLIAGASTDTQYF.

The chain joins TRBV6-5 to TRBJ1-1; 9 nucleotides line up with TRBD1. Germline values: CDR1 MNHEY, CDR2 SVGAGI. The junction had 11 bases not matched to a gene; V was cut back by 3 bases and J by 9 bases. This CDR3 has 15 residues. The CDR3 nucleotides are TGTGCCAGCAGTTATTCCCCTCGAACAGGGGGCAAAGCTTTCTTT. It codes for CASSYSPRTGGKAFF.

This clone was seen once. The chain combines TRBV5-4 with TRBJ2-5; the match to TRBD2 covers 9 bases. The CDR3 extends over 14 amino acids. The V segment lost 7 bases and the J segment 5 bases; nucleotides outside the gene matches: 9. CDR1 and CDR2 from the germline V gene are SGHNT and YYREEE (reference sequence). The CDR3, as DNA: TGTGCCAGCGCTCGGCGGGAGGGCGCGGAGACCCAGTACTTC. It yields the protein CASARREGAETQYF.

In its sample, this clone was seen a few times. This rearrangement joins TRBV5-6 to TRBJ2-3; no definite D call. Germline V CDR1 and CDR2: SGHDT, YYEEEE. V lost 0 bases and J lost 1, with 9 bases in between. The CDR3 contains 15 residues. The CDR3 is CASSLGPLGTDTQYF. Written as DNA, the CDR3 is TGTGCCAGCAGCTTGGGACCGCTAGGCACAGATACGCAGTATTTT. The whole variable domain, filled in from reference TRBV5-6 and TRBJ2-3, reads DAGVTQSPTHLIKTRGQQVTLRCSPKSGHDTVSWYQQALGQGPQFIFQYYEEEERQRGNFPDRFSGHQFPNYSSELNVNALLLGDSALYLCASSLGPLGTDTQYFGPGTRLTVL.

The CDR3 DNA sequence: TGCGCCAGCAGCTTGGTAGCGGGAGTTGGTGAGACCCAGTACTTC. Translation: CASSLVAGVGETQYF. This sequence joins TRBV5-1 and TRBJ2-5; 9 nucleotides line up with TRBD2. With V trimmed by 0 bases and J by 5 bases, 5 bases remained unmatched. The CDR3 runs 15 residues. Germline assignment: CDR1 SGHRS and CDR2 YFSETQ.

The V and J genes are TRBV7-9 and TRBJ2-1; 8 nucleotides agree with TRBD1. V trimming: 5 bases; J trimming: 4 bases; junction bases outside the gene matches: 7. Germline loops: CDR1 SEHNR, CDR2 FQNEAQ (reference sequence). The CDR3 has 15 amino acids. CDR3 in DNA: TGTGCCAGCAGCCACAGCCAGGGGGCATACAATGAGCAGTTCTTC. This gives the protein CASSHSQGAYNEQFF.

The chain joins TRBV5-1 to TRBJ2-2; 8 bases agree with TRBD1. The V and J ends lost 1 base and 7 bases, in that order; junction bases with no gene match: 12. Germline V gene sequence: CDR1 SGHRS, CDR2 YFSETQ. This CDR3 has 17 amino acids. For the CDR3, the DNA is TGCGCCAGCAGCTTGTCCCCTTTGGACAGGGCGCACGGGGAGCTGTTTTTT. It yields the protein CASSLSPLDRAHGELFF.

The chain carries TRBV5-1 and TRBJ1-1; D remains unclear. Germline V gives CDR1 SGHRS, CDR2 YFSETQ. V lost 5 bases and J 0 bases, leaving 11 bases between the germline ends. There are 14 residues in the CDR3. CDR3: CASRGGGLNTEAFF. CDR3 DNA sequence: TGCGCCAGCAGAGGAGGAGGGTTGAACACTGAAGCTTTCTTT.